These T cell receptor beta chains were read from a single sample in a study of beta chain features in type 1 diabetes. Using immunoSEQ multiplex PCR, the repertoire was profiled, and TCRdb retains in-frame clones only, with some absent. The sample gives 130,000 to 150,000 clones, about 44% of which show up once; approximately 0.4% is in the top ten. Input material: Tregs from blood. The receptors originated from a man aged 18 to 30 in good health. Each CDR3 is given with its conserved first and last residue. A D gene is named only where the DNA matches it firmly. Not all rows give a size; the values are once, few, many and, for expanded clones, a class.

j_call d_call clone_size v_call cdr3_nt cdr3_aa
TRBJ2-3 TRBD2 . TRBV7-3 TGTGCCAGCAGCGCCCGACTAGCGGGAGGGCCTCAGATGCCATCAGATACGCAGTATTTT CASSARLAGGPQMPSDTQYF
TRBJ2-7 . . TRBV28 TGTGCCACCGGCGGGGGCGGGAGTAGCCACGAGCAGTACTTC CATGGGGSSHEQYF
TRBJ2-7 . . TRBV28 TGTGCCAGCAGTTTTTCTTCCTACGAGCAGTACTTC CASSFSSYEQYF
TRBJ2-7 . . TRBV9 TGTGCCAGCAGCGCGCGGGACAGCACCTACGAGCAGTACTTC CASSARDSTYEQYF
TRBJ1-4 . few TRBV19 TGTGCCAGTAACCGAGGGCCGGACGGTCGGGGGACTAATGAAAAACTGTTTTTT CASNRGPDGRGTNEKLFF
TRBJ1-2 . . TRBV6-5 TGTGCCAGCAGGTTCAGATGGGGCCCTAACTATGGCTACACCTTC CASRFRWGPNYGYTF
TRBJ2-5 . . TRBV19 TGTGCCAGTAGGCCCGAAGGGGCGGGGGAGACCCAGTACTTC CASRPEGAGETQYF
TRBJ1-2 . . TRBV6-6 TGTGCCAGCAGTTATTCTCAAACCAGGCCCGGAGGCTACACCTTC CASSYSQTRPGGYTF
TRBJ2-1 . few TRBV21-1 TGTGCCAGCAGCAAAGTCCCGAGAGGGACTAGCGGAAACAATGAGCAGTTCTTC CASSKVPRGTSGNNEQFF
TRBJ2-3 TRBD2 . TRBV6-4 TGTGCCAGCAGCGAAGTAGCGGGGGCCCACTCTACGCAGTATTTT CASSEVAGAHSTQYF
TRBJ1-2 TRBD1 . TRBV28 TGTGCCAGCAGTCAGGGGGACAGGAACTATGGCTACACCTTC CASSQGDRNYGYTF
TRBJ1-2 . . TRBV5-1 TGCGCCAGCAGCCCTGCGACAGATTATGGCTACACCTTC CASSPATDYGYTF
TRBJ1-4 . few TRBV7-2 TGTGCCAGCAGCTTAGTGGGCAGGGTTAACGAAAAACTGTTTTTT CASSLVGRVNEKLFF
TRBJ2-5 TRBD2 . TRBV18 TGTGCCAGCTCACCACTAGTTCGTCCTACCAAACTGACTAGCGGGGGAGAGACCCAGTACTTC CASSPLVRPTKLTSGGETQYF
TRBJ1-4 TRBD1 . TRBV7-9 TGTGCCAGCAGCTCTACAGGGGGCGCAGGTGAAAAACTGTTTTTT CASSSTGGAGEKLFF
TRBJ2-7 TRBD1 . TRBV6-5 TGTGCCAGCAGTTCAAGAGGGACAGGGGGCCGATACGAGCAGTACTTC CASSSRGTGGRYEQYF
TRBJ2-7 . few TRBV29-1 TGCAGCGGCATATTCTACTTAACCGGGACAAATGCGGTCTACGAGCAGTACTTC CSGIFYLTGTNAVYEQYF
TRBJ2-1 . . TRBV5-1 TGCGCCAGCAGCTCAGTCGGGTCGGCCCATGAGCAGTTCTTC CASSSVGSAHEQFF
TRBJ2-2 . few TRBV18 TGTGCCAGCTCAGGCAGATCGAACACCGGGGAGCTGTTTTTT CASSGRSNTGELFF
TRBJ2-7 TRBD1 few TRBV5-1 TGCGCCAGCAGCTGGGGACAGTTCTCCTACGAGCAGTACTTC CASSWGQFSYEQYF
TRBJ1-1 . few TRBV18 TGTGCCAGCTCACCAGTGGGAAGGTCGGGAGTTGAAACTGAAGCTTTCTTT CASSPVGRSGVETEAFF
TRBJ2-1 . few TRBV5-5 TGTGCCAGCAGCTTGGCCGGGGATCACGAGCAGTTCTTC CASSLAGDHEQFF
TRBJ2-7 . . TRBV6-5 TGTGCCAGCAGTTACTCTCTAGCGACCCGGGGGGAGCAGTACTTC CASSYSLATRGEQYF
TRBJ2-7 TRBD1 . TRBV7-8 TGTGCCAGCAGCTTAGTGGGGACAGGGTCCTACGAGCAGTACTTC CASSLVGTGSYEQYF
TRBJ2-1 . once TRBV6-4 TGTGCCAGCAGTCTAGTTGCGCGCCGTGGAGATGAGCAGTTCTTC CASSLVARRGDEQFF
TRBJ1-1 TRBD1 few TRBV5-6 TGTGCCAGCAGCTTTTTGGGACAGGGGAGCACTGAAGCTTTCTTT CASSFLGQGSTEAFF
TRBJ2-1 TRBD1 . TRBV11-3 TGTGCCAGCAGCTTCCGGACAGGGAGGCATGAGCAGTTCTTC CASSFRTGRHEQFF
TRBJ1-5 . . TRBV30 TGTGCCTGGAGTGTAGCGTCTGCTGGTCCCCAGCATTTT CAWSVASAGPQHF
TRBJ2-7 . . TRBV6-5 TGTGCCAGCACCCCCGGTTTTGGCGAGCAGTACTTC CASTPGFGEQYF
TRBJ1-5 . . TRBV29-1 TGCAGCGTTGGGGAGTTGAATCAGCCCCAGCATTTT CSVGELNQPQHF
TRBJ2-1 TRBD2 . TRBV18 TGTGCCAGCTCAGCACTAGCGTTAAGCAATGAGCAGTTCTTC CASSALALSNEQFF
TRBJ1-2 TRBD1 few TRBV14 TGTGCCAGCAGCCGCGAGACAGGGCGGTTCACCTTC CASSRETGRFTF
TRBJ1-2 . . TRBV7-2 TGTGCCAGCAGCTTATCATGGGGGGGACAAGGTGGCTACACCTTC CASSLSWGGQGGYTF
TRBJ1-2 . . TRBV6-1 TGTGCCAGCACTGTAGATCTTAACTATGGCTACACCTTC CASTVDLNYGYTF
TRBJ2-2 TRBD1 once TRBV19 TGTGCCAGTAGTATAGTACGGGACAGGGGATTTGGGAACACCGGGGAGCTGTTTTTT CASSIVRDRGFGNTGELFF
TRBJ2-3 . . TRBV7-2 TGTGCCAGCAGCTCACGGGCTAGCTCAGATACGCAGTATTTT CASSSRASSDTQYF
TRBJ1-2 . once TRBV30 TGTGCCTGGAGGCCGGGAACTTACTATGGCTACACCTTC CAWRPGTYYGYTF